These 16 T cell receptor beta chains came from one sample sequenced in a study of identical twins. TCRdb used MiXCR to reprocess the 5' RACE reads, holding one entry per CDR3 protein. Of more than 400,000 distinct CDR3 sequences in the sample, 13% to 15% were seen once. Another study also made use of these data, one on yellow fever vaccine responses in identical twins.

The specimen was CD4+ T cells sorted from blood. The receptors were gathered from a woman aged 18-35 years in good health.

This clonotype has just a few counts. The chain uses TRBV7-8 and TRBJ2-3; the D is unclear. V was cut by 5 bases and J by 2 bases, with 8 bases left in between. This CDR3 comprises 13 residues. Germline lookup yields CDR1 SGHVS and CDR2 FQNEAQ. The CDR3 nucleotides read TGTGCCAGCAGCCTTCAGATCACAGATACGCAGTATTTT. It codes for CASSLQITDTQYF.

This clonotype was counted a few times. The chain combines TRBV9 with TRBJ2-2; TRBD2 agrees at 9 bases. The CDR3 covers 16 residues. Trimming took 4 bases from V and 7 from J; bases not matched to a gene: 11. Looked up from germline, CDR1 is SGDLS and CDR2 is YYNGEE. The CDR3 region is CASSRGTSTRNGELFF. The CDR3 nucleotides are TGTGCCAGCAGCCGAGGGACTAGCACACGGAACGGGGAGCTGTTTTTT.

This clonotype was recorded at least ten times. The V and J genes are TRBV5-1 and TRBJ2-7; TRBD2 matches 7 bases. There are 14 residues in the CDR3. V lost 1 base to trimming and J lost 2 bases; unmatched junction nucleotides: 3. CDR1 and CDR2 from the germline V gene are SGHRS and YFSETQ. The CDR3 sequence: CASSLTSATYEQYF. The CDR3 DNA follows: TGCGCCAGCAGCTTGACTAGCGCGACCTACGAGCAGTACTTC.

The chain combines TRBV2 with TRBJ2-2; tentatively, D is TRBD1 (5 bases). Germline-derived CDR1 and CDR2 are SNHLY and FYNNEI. The CDR3 spans 14 residues. Trimming pared 8 bases from V and 4 bases from J, leaving 14 bases between. The CDR3 loop reads CASLGASGTGELFF. For the CDR3, the DNA is TGTGCCAGCCTAGGGGCCTCGGGCACCGGGGAGCTGTTTTTT.

The chain employs TRBV19 and TRBJ2-2; D gene unclear. This CDR3 contains 14 residues. Germline V gene data show CDR1 as LNHDA and CDR2 as SQIVND (reference sequence). V was pared by 3 bases and J by 4 bases, with 9 bases between. CDR3 sequence: CASSILVSTGELFF. CDR3 nucleotides: TGTGCCAGTAGTATTCTTGTTTCCACCGGGGAGCTGTTTTTT.

Only a few counts were recorded for this clonotype. The chain recombines TRBV3-1 with TRBJ2-5; no clear D gene. CDR3 length: 13 amino acids. V lost 4 bases to trimming and J lost 2 bases, with 8 bases between them. Germline V gene data show CDR1 as LGHDT and CDR2 as YNNKEL (reference sequence). Here the CDR3 reads CASSPGWQETQYF. CDR3 nucleotides: TGTGCCAGCAGCCCCGGGTGGCAAGAGACCCAGTACTTC.

The chain uses TRBV20-1 and TRBJ1-1; 7 nucleotides match TRBD1. This CDR3 is built from 13 residues. V shed 6 bases, J shed 4 bases, and the junction held 8 bases outside the gene matches. Germline lookup yields CDR1 DFQATT and CDR2 SNEGSKA (reference sequence). The CDR3 reads CSALDRVGTEAFF. CDR3 nucleotides: TGCAGTGCCCTAGACAGGGTAGGCACTGAAGCTTTCTTT.

The gene calls are TRBV20-1 and TRBJ2-7; possibly TRBD1 or TRBD2 for D (5 bases each). The CDR3 totals 17 residues. The V and J ends lost 4 bases and 1 base respectively, with 23 bases between them. Looked up from germline, CDR1 is DFQATT and CDR2 is SNEGSKA (reference sequence). CDR3 DNA sequence: TGCAGTGCTACAAGGGGTCGGACGGACCGGGGATCCTACGAGCAGTACTTC. Amino acids: CSATRGRTDRGSYEQYF.

The chain employs TRBV20-1 and TRBJ2-7; TRBD2 matches 9 bases. CDR3 length: 15 residues. Germline V CDR1 and CDR2: DFQATT, SNEGSKA (reference sequence). Trimming removed 0 bases from V and 3 bases from J; junction bases left unmatched: 6. In DNA form, the CDR3 reads TGCAGTGCTAGAGATGGGGCGGGAGGGTTCTACGAGCAGTACTTC. This codes for CSARDGAGGFYEQYF.

This clonotype has only a few counts. The J gene is TRBJ2-5, the V gene TRBV10-3; 11 nucleotides align to TRBD2. The CDR3 sequence is 15 residues long. J gave up 5 bases and V 10 bases, and 12 bases lay outside the gene matches. Per the germline V gene, CDR1 is ENHRY and CDR2 is SYGVKD. The CDR3 region is CATENSGGARETQYF. Here the CDR3 DNA reads TGTGCCACTGAAAATAGCGGGGGGGCGAGGGAGACCCAGTACTTC.

In this sample, this clonotype turned up many times. The rearrangement joins TRBV6-6 to TRBJ2-7; D is perhaps TRBD2 (5 bases). Germline V gene lookup returns CDR1 MNHNY and CDR2 SVGAGI (reference sequence). Trimming removed 5 bases from V and 4 bases from J, with 9 bases in between. The CDR3 runs to 12 residues. Here the CDR3 reads CASSPGVYEQYF. DNA of the CDR3: TGTGCCAGCAGTCCCGGGGTGTACGAGCAGTACTTC.

V gene TRBV2 combines with J gene TRBJ2-2; D is possibly TRBD1 (7 bases). The germline V gene encodes CDR1 SNHLY and CDR2 FYNNEI. The V gene lost 11 bases and the J gene lost 4 bases, with 14 bases spanning the gap. The CDR3 is made up of 13 amino acids. The CDR3 spells CAEGGGVTGELFF. CDR3 sequence (DNA): TGTGCCGAAGGAGGGGGCGTCACCGGGGAGCTGTTTTTT.

The sample holds many counts of this clonotype. The chain links TRBV7-2 to TRBJ1-5; no definite D call. This CDR3 is built from 13 residues. In germline, CDR1 is SGHTA, CDR2 FQGNSA. The V gene lost 6 bases and the J gene lost 6 bases, with 12 bases spanning the gap. CDR3 nucleotide sequence: TGTGCCAGCAGTGGAACGTACGGTCAGCCCCAGCATTTT. This encodes CASSGTYGQPQHF.

The table lists this clonotype with many counts. The chain joins TRBV11-2 to TRBJ2-2, with D uncertain. V dropped 3 bases and J dropped 0 bases, with 11 bases sitting between them. Germline V gene data show CDR1 as SGHAT and CDR2 as FQNNGV. This CDR3 has 16 amino acids. This CDR3 reads CASSLLDGSNTGELFF. The CDR3 bases are TGTGCCAGCAGCTTGCTGGACGGGTCGAACACCGGGGAGCTGTTTTTT.

J is TRBJ2-5 and V is TRBV2; tentative D call: TRBD2 (5 bases). V was cut by 3 bases and J by 5 bases, with 10 bases left in between. The CDR3 has 13 residues. Germline CDR1 and CDR2: SNHLY and FYNNEI. CDR3 in DNA: TGTGCCAGCAGTGAGGAGGTTTCGGAGACCCAGTACTTC. As protein: CASSEEVSETQYF.

There are a few counts of this clonotype. V is TRBV2 and J is TRBJ1-6, with 7 bases matching TRBD1. This CDR3 comprises 14 residues. The germline V gene has CDR1 SNHLY and CDR2 FYNNEI. Germline trimming cut 4 bases from V and 10 bases from J; bases unmatched to any gene: 7. Here the CDR3 reads CASSGMLRGSPLHF. Written as DNA, the CDR3 is TGTGCCAGCAGTGGAATGCTCAGGGGGTCACCCCTCCACTTT.